This T cell receptor beta chain was profiled in a study of response to subunit inactivated influenza vaccine. Findings and caveats of the study: The authors offered the suggestion that each seasonal influenza vaccination recruits few new T cells.

MiXCR was run by TCRdb on the RT-PCR reads, yielding one entry per CDR3 protein. The profile shows about 520,000 distinct CDR3 sequences, 25% of them singletons. With respect to this clonotype: The antigen is not known.

The sequences come from CD4+ T cells sorted from PBMCs, collected roughly 5 days after vaccination. This TCR came from a man aged 50 or older who received an inactivated influenza vaccine.

The CDR3 bases are TGTGCCATCAATGCAGGGCAGGGAACTGGCTACACCTTC. Its protein is CAINAGQGTGYTF. The chain has TRBV10-3 and TRBJ1-2; D is perhaps TRBD1 (5 bases). V dropped 7 bases and J dropped 7 bases, with 16 bases sitting between them. The germline CDR1 and CDR2 sequences are ENHRY and SYGVKD. The CDR3 consists of 13 residues.